These T cell receptor beta chains were read from a single sample in a study of cytomegalovirus exposure and HLA in healthy donors. TCRdb keeps only in-frame clones here, not all; method: immunoSEQ multiplex PCR. The repertoire holds roughly 160,000 clones, with approximately 81% as singletons. The specimen sequenced was PBMCs. All receptors derive from a female donor in good health and CMV-seronegative. The CDR3 runs from the conserved cysteine through the conserved F or W. The order of the fields is CDR3 DNA, CDR3 protein, clone size, V gene, D gene, J gene. The D gene is left open where the match is weak. Some rows have no size entry. The others give once, few or many, or a class for an expanded clone.

DNA: TGCGCCAGCAGCTTTGGCGGGGGCCCGGTTGATGAGCAGTTCTTC
CDR3: CASSFGGGPVDEQFF
size: -
V: TRBV5-1
D: -
J: TRBJ2-1

DNA: TGTGCCTGGGTAAGAGGGAGCGGCTACACCTTC
CDR3: CAWVRGSGYTF
size: few
V: TRBV30
D: -
J: TRBJ1-2

DNA: TGTGCCAGCAGTTGGAGCTCCTACGAGCAGTACTTC
CDR3: CASSWSSYEQYF
size: -
V: TRBV28
D: -
J: TRBJ2-7

DNA: TGTGCCAGCAGCCAAGCCCTCGACAGCCGAGCCAATGAGCAGTTCTTC
CDR3: CASSQALDSRANEQFF
size: -
V: TRBV4-2
D: -
J: TRBJ2-1

DNA: TGTGCCAGCAGCTTAGGAGGAGACGGCTACAATGAGCAGTTCTTC
CDR3: CASSLGGDGYNEQFF
size: -
V: TRBV7-8
D: -
J: TRBJ2-1

DNA: TGTGCCTCCCGGTTCCAAGAGACCCAGTACTTC
CDR3: CASRFQETQYF
size: -
V: TRBV30
D: -
J: TRBJ2-5

DNA: TGCAGCGTTGGGGGGGGGCCGCGAAACACCATATATTTT
CDR3: CSVGGGPRNTIYF
size: -
V: TRBV29-1
D: -
J: TRBJ1-3

DNA: TGTGCCAGCAGTCCCGGAACGGGAGGAAACACCATATATTTT
CDR3: CASSPGTGGNTIYF
size: -
V: TRBV27
D: -
J: TRBJ1-3

DNA: TGCAGCGTGGGACAGGCCAACAAAGAGACCCAGTACTTC
CDR3: CSVGQANKETQYF
size: -
V: TRBV29-1
D: TRBD1
J: TRBJ2-5

DNA: TGTGCCAGCAGCTTGGAGGTAGCCGGGGAGCTGTTTTTT
CDR3: CASSLEVAGELFF
size: -
V: TRBV9
D: -
J: TRBJ2-2

DNA: TGTGCCTGGAGTCGGTTTTTCGCTAGCTCCTATAATTCACCCCTCCACTTT
CDR3: CAWSRFFASSYNSPLHF
size: -
V: TRBV30
D: -
J: TRBJ1-6

DNA: TGTGCCAGCAGCTTATATGGCCCTGACAAAGGCTACACCTTC
CDR3: CASSLYGPDKGYTF
size: -
V: TRBV7-2
D: -
J: TRBJ1-2

DNA: TGTGCCAGCAGGCAACCTTACTTCAACAATGAGCAGTTCTTC
CDR3: CASRQPYFNNEQFF
size: -
V: TRBV6-6
D: -
J: TRBJ2-1

DNA: TGTGCCACCAGCAGAGACCGATCTCAAGGGGGACCTAACTATGGCTACACCTTC
CDR3: CATSRDRSQGGPNYGYTF
size: -
V: TRBV15
D: -
J: TRBJ1-2

DNA: TGTGCCAGCAGCTTGGCCCCGCTTAGCTCCTACGAGCAGTACTTC
CDR3: CASSLAPLSSYEQYF
size: -
V: TRBV5-8
D: -
J: TRBJ2-7

DNA: TGTGCCAGCAGCTTAAGCGGGAGAGCAGTACAAGAGACCCAGTACTTC
CDR3: CASSLSGRAVQETQYF
size: -
V: TRBV7-2
D: TRBD2
J: TRBJ2-5

DNA: TGCGCCAGCAGCCCGGGACAGGGTTCTACCGGGGAGCTGTTTTTT
CDR3: CASSPGQGSTGELFF
size: -
V: TRBV4-3
D: TRBD1
J: TRBJ2-2

DNA: TGTGCCAGCTCCGAGCGGGGGAAAACCTACGAGCAGTACTTC
CDR3: CASSERGKTYEQYF
size: -
V: TRBV27
D: TRBD2
J: TRBJ2-7

DNA: TGTGCCAGTAGTGGTCAGAACTATGGCTACACCTTC
CDR3: CASSGQNYGYTF
size: -
V: TRBV19
D: -
J: TRBJ1-2

DNA: TGTGCCAGCACAGCTAACTATGGCTACACCTTC
CDR3: CASTANYGYTF
size: once
V: TRBV2
D: -
J: TRBJ1-2

DNA: TGTGCCAGCAGCTTAGCAGGGGATGGCACAGATACGCAGTATTTT
CDR3: CASSLAGDGTDTQYF
size: -
V: TRBV7-9
D: -
J: TRBJ2-3

DNA: TGTGCCAGCAGTTTATGGAAAACCCTAGGGGGTGAGCAGTACTTC
CDR3: CASSLWKTLGGEQYF
size: -
V: TRBV28
D: -
J: TRBJ2-7

DNA: TGTGCCAGTAGTATAAGATTTGGCAGCGCCGGCAATCAGCCCCAGCATTTT
CDR3: CASSIRFGSAGNQPQHF
size: once
V: TRBV19
D: -
J: TRBJ1-5

DNA: TGTGCCAGCAGCGTAAGCGGGGGGGCTTCCAATGAGCAGTTCTTC
CDR3: CASSVSGGASNEQFF
size: -
V: TRBV9
D: TRBD2
J: TRBJ2-1

DNA: TGTGCCAGCAGCTTAGTGGTTTTAGCGGGGAGTTCCACAGATACGCAGTATTTT
CDR3: CASSLVVLAGSSTDTQYF
size: -
V: TRBV11-2
D: TRBD2
J: TRBJ2-3

DNA: TGTGCCAGCAGCCCAAGACAGGGAGGCTCTGGAAACACCATATATTTT
CDR3: CASSPRQGGSGNTIYF
size: -
V: TRBV7-2
D: TRBD1
J: TRBJ1-3

DNA: TGTGCCAGCGGGACTAGGGGGTACAATGAGCAGTTCTTC
CDR3: CASGTRGYNEQFF
size: -
V: TRBV7-2
D: TRBD2
J: TRBJ2-1

DNA: TGTGCCAGCACCCGGGACAGACTTTACGAGCAGTACTTC
CDR3: CASTRDRLYEQYF
size: -
V: TRBV2
D: TRBD1
J: TRBJ2-7

DNA: TGTGCCAGCAGCTTCAGGGGGTCTCGGGAAAAACTGTTTTTT
CDR3: CASSFRGSREKLFF
size: -
V: TRBV11-2
D: TRBD1
J: TRBJ1-4

DNA: TGTGCCAGCAGGAACGCGGACATTCTTTCCTCACCCCTCCACTTT
CDR3: CASRNADILSSPLHF
size: -
V: TRBV28
D: -
J: TRBJ1-6

DNA: TGTGCCAGCAATGGGCAAGATCAGGGCTCCTACTATGGCTACACCTTC
CDR3: CASNGQDQGSYYGYTF
size: -
V: TRBV7-2
D: -
J: TRBJ1-2

DNA: TGTGCCAGCAGCGACCTCGGGGGTGGCTCTGGAAACACCATATATTTT
CDR3: CASSDLGGGSGNTIYF
size: few
V: TRBV9
D: -
J: TRBJ1-3

DNA: TGCAGCGTTGAAGATAAAGACTCTCCATACGAGCAGTACTTC
CDR3: CSVEDKDSPYEQYF
size: few
V: TRBV29-1
D: -
J: TRBJ2-7

DNA: TGTGCCAGCAGCCCCCCGGGACAGGGGGCGCATGGCTACACCTTC
CDR3: CASSPPGQGAHGYTF
size: once
V: TRBV9
D: TRBD1
J: TRBJ1-2

DNA: TGTGCCAGCAGCCAGCAGGGTAATGCTATGGGAAACACCATATATTTT
CDR3: CASSQQGNAMGNTIYF
size: -
V: TRBV7-2
D: -
J: TRBJ1-3

DNA: TGTGCCAGCAGCTCAACAGGCTATGGCTACACCTTC
CDR3: CASSSTGYGYTF
size: few
V: TRBV5-6
D: -
J: TRBJ1-2

DNA: TGTGCCAGTAGTATCCCACAGGGCAAGAATAATTCACCCCTCCACTTT
CDR3: CASSIPQGKNNSPLHF
size: -
V: TRBV19
D: -
J: TRBJ1-6

DNA: TGTGCCAGCAGCGGACCGCGGGGTAGCCACGAGCAGTACTTC
CDR3: CASSGPRGSHEQYF
size: -
V: TRBV6-4
D: -
J: TRBJ2-7

DNA: TGTGCCAGCAGCTTGGCCTCTACTAGCGAGGGCACAGATACGCAGTATTTT
CDR3: CASSLASTSEGTDTQYF
size: -
V: TRBV5-8
D: TRBD2
J: TRBJ2-3

DNA: TGTGCCAGCAGCACCACCGGGACAGGGCGCGCCTATGGCTACACCTTC
CDR3: CASSTTGTGRAYGYTF
size: once
V: TRBV5-6
D: TRBD1
J: TRBJ1-2

DNA: TGTGCCAGCAGTCAAGACCATGACGGGGAAAAACTGTTTTTT
CDR3: CASSQDHDGEKLFF
size: -
V: TRBV6-1
D: -
J: TRBJ1-4

DNA: TGCGCCAGCAGCACGGGACTAGCGGGAGGGCCGACTGAGCAGTTCTTC
CDR3: CASSTGLAGGPTEQFF
size: once
V: TRBV5-1
D: TRBD2
J: TRBJ2-1

DNA: TGTGCCAGCAGTGAAGCGGAGGTCTACGAGCAGTACTTC
CDR3: CASSEAEVYEQYF
size: few
V: TRBV6-1
D: -
J: TRBJ2-7

DNA: TGTGCCAGCAAGTGGGGCGGCGGACCCGACGGCACTGAAGCTTTCTTT
CDR3: CASKWGGGPDGTEAFF
size: -
V: TRBV28
D: -
J: TRBJ1-1

DNA: TGTGCCAGCAGTGAGCGGGGCGAGGGCTACACCTTC
CDR3: CASSERGEGYTF
size: -
V: TRBV6-1
D: -
J: TRBJ1-2

DNA: TGTGCCAGCAAGGGTGGGGGCTCTGAAGCTTTCTTT
CDR3: CASKGGGSEAFF
size: -
V: TRBV2
D: -
J: TRBJ1-1